The sequence of this T cell receptor (beta chain) was determined in a study of OX40 agonist ivuxolimab in advanced cancers. Study-level background: Patients were dosed with the agonistic anti-OX40 (CD134) antibody ivuxolimab. Patients in dose escalation had liver, melanoma, kidney or head and neck cancers. Broader study findings: The average count of expanded clones was higher among CD8+ T cells than among CD4+.

Produced via immunoSEQ multiplex PCR; TCRdb's table is partial and in-frame only. The sample contains tens of thousands of clones, approximately 90% of which appear only once. To note about this clone: The antigen is unknown.

CDR1 is SGHRS and CDR2 is YFSETQ in the germline V gene. V was cut by 4 bases and J by 8 bases, with 15 bases left in between. This CDR3 is built from 14 residues. The chain joins TRBV5-1 to TRBJ1-4, with TRBD1 as a possible D gene (5 bases). The sample here was CD4+ or CD8+ T cells sorted from blood, taken in a trial of the OX40 agonist ivuxolimab. The origin of this receptor is an adult with an advanced solid tumor such as melanoma, head and neck, liver or kidney cancer. The CDR3 sequence: CASSIGTEGEKLFF. CDR3 sequence (DNA): TGCGCCAGCAGCATTGGGACGGAAGGGGAAAAACTGTTTTTT. The entire variable domain, with the rest obtained from reference TRBV5-1 and TRBJ1-4, is as follows: KAGVTQTPRYLIKTRGQQVTLSCSPISGHRSVSWYQQTPGQGLQFLFEYFSETQRNKGNFPGRFSGRQFSNSRSEMNVSTLELGDSALYLCASSIGTEGEKLFFGSGTQLSVL.